A single sample is the source of the 9 T cell receptor beta chains below, sequenced in a study of blood T cells in healthy people across ages. A sample-barcoded 5' primer and a J-beta primer mix were used in a second PCR of about 6 to 12 cycles. Via MiXCR, TCRdb re-called the 5' RACE reads, giving one row per CDR3 protein. The sample lists about 730,000 distinct CDR3 sequences; approximately 43% were seen once. The sequenced sample was blood. The source is a woman aged 55-69 years in good health.

This clonotype was seen a few times. The V gene is TRBV27, the J gene TRBJ2-5; D is perhaps TRBD1 or TRBD2 (5 bases each). V lost 8 bases, J lost 3 bases, and 19 bases lay in between. This CDR3 region has 15 residues. Germline V gives CDR1 MNHEY, CDR2 SMNVEV (reference sequence). The CDR3 reads CASGPPGGGKETQYF. CDR3 DNA: TGTGCCAGCGGACCACCTGGTGGGGGTAAAGAGACCCAGTACTTC.

In its sample, this clonotype was seen a few times. This chain connects TRBV12-3 or TRBV12-4 to TRBJ2-1; 9 nucleotides align to TRBD2. This CDR3 region has 20 residues. V shed 1 base and J 0 bases; nucleotides not matched to a gene: 13. The CDR3 reads CASSLGLGGRGFISYNEQFF. The CDR3 region has the DNA TGTGCCAGCAGTTTAGGTTTGGGCGGGAGGGGTTTTATCTCCTACAATGAGCAGTTCTTC.

The CDR3 here is CASSLTREVNEQFF. CDR3 bases: TGTGCCAGCAGCTTGACGCGGGAGGTGAATGAGCAGTTCTTC. This sequence joins TRBV7-2 and TRBJ2-1; 8 bases align to TRBD2. This CDR3 spans 14 amino acids. CDR1 is SGHTA and CDR2 is FQGNSA in the germline V gene. V lost 3 bases and J lost 7; bases outside the gene matches: 5.

A word on this clonotype: A much larger clone lies a single base off, so this may be a read error. The chain has TRBV7-3 and TRBJ2-3; D not resolved. This CDR3 has 14 residues. CDR1 is SGHTA, CDR2 FQGTGA, per germline. The V end lost 5 bases, the J end lost 4 bases, and 13 bases lay between the germline ends. The CDR3 protein is CASSANGRPDTQYF. The DNA for the CDR3 is TGTGCCAGCAGCGCCAACGGACGTCCAGATACGCAGTATTTT.

There are a few counts of this clonotype. This chain joins TRBV7-9 and TRBJ1-6; D remains ambiguous. Trimming stripped 1 base from V and 0 bases from J, with 7 bases between. The CDR3 has 16 residues. CDR1 and CDR2 (germline): SEHNR, FQNEAQ (reference sequence). CDR3 protein: CASSLEAGSYNSPLHF. The CDR3 coding sequence is TGTGCCAGCAGCTTAGAGGCAGGCTCCTATAATTCACCCCTCCACTTT. The full variable domain, with the rest looked up from reference TRBV7-9 and TRBJ1-6, is DTGVSQNPRHKITKRGQNVTFRCDPISEHNRLYWYRQTLGQGPEFLTYFQNEAQLEKSRLLSDRFSAERPKGSFSTLEIQRTEQGDSAMYLCASSLEAGSYNSPLHFGNGTRLTVT.

The CDR3 DNA sequence: TGTGCCAGCAGTCCGGATCGGTATAATTCACCCCTCCACTTT. Translated, it gives CASSPDRYNSPLHF. This chain joins TRBV12-3 or TRBV12-4 and TRBJ1-6, with D unresolved. The length of the CDR3 is 14 residues. V was shortened by 5 bases and J by 4 bases, with 9 bases between the two germline ends.

This clonotype came up a few times. V is TRBV6-2 or TRBV6-3 and J is TRBJ2-5; D possibly uses TRBD1 or TRBD2 (5 bases each). The tail of the sequence fits TRBJ2-7 better, so the J call may be wrong. The CDR3 has 16 amino acids. From germline, CDR1 is MNHEY and CDR2 SVGEGT. The chain's CDR3 is CASRPQGPLGPYEQYF. CDR3 nucleotide sequence: TGTGCCAGCAGGCCTCAGGGACCGTTGGGCCCATACGAGCAGTACTTC.

This clonotype was seen at least ten times. This rearrangement joins TRBV11-2 to TRBJ2-5; D is ambiguous. Per germline, CDR1 SGHAT and CDR2 FQNNGV. The CDR3 is made up of 14 amino acids. Trimming removed 1 base from V and 1 base from J, with 7 bases in between. The CDR3 region is CASSLAATQETQYF. DNA of the CDR3: TGTGCCAGCAGCTTAGCAGCGACCCAAGAGACCCAGTACTTC. The variable domain in full, completed from reference TRBV11-2 and TRBJ2-5, reads EAGVAQSPRYKIIEKRQSVAFWCNPISGHATLYWYQQILGQGPKLLIQFQNNGVVDDSQLPKDRFSAERLKGVDSTLKIQPAKLEDSAVYLCASSLAATQETQYFGPGTRLLVL.

This chain joins TRBV20-1 and TRBJ2-5; 13 bases are shared with TRBD2. Trimming cost V 3 bases and J 5 bases; bases outside gene matches: 12. CDR1 is DFQATT and CDR2 is SNEGSKA in the germline V gene (reference sequence). This CDR3 spans 17 amino acids. CDR3 sequence reads: CSARAPGLAGVSETQYF. In DNA, the CDR3 is TGCAGTGCTAGGGCCCCTGGACTAGCGGGAGTTAGTGAGACCCAGTACTTC.